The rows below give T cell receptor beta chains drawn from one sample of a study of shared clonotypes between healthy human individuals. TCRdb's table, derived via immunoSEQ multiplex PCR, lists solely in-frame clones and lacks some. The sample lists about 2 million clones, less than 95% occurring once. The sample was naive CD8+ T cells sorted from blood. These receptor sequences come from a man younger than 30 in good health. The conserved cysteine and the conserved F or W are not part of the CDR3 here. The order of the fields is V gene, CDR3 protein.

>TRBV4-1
ASSLYPEPTGGNQPQH
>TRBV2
ASSPGPYSPLH
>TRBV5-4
ASSLMAGGPTGELF
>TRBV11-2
ASSLAPGYEQY
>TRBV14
ASSHTSSGIVSYEQY
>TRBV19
ASTNLLAGQLNTGELF
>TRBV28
ASSRRGGLVGSEQY
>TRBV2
ASRGTVVVDTEAF
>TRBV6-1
ASIRRTGLEAF
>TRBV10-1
ASSEGLAETQY
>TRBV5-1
ASSPGLAGTLYEQY
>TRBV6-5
ASSYLTATNEKLF
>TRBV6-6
ASSSGSVEQF
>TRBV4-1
ASSTRLADQETQY
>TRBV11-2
ASSLGTIRGLTDTQY
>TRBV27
ASADSISYEQY
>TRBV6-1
ASSDVGQKIYEQY
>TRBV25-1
ASSVLPGVGYEQY
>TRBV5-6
ASSLRDYGYT
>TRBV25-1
ASSEWTQGGDTQY
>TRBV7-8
ASSLVRAGWNTEAF
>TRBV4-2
ASSQDGPGIRGSYNSPLH
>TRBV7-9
ASSFSPTGSNTEAF
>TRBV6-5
ASSYSTAAGGTEAF
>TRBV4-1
ASSQGGVWQTNTEAF
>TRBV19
ASSIGIEGADEAF
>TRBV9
ASSVAGTDEQY
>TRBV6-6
ASSSPGEEQY
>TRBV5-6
ASSYFTDTQY
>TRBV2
ASSEGLAGTDTQY
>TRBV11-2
ASSLDLSGDYYEQY
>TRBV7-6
ASSGLADTAYYEQY
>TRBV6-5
ASSYSGGEDEQY
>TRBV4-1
ASSQTGVTEAF
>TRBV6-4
ASSFLHPGQTNTEAF
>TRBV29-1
SVLDRAGAPPDNEQF
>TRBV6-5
ASSHRDRSYEQY
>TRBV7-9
ASSSNLGDEQF
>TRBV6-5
ASSSEIYEQY